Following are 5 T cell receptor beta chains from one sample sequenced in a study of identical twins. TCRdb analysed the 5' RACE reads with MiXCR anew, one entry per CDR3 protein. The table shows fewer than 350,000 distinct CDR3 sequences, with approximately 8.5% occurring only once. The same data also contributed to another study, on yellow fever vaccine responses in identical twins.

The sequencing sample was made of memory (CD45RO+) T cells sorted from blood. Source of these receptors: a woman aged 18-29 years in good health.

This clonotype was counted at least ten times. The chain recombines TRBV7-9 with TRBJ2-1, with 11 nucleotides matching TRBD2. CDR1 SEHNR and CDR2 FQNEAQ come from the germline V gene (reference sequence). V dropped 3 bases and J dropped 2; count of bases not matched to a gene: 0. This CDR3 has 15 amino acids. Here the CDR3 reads CASSLGLAAYNEQFF. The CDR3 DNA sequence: TGTGCCAGCAGCTTGGGACTAGCGGCCTACAATGAGCAGTTCTTC.

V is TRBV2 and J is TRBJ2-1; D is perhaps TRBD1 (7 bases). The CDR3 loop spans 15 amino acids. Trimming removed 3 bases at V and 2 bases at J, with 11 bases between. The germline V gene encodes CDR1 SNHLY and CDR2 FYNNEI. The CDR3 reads CASSEQGGPYNEQFF. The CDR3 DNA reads TGTGCCAGCAGTGAGCAGGGGGGCCCCTACAATGAGCAGTTCTTC.

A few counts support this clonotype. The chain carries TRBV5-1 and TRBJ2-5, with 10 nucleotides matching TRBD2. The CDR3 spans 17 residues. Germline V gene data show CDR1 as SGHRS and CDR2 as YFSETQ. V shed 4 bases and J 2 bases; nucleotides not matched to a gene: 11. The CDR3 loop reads CASSLGVAGGWQETQYF. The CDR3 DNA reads TGCGCCAGCAGCCTGGGGGTAGCGGGGGGCTGGCAAGAGACCCAGTACTTC.

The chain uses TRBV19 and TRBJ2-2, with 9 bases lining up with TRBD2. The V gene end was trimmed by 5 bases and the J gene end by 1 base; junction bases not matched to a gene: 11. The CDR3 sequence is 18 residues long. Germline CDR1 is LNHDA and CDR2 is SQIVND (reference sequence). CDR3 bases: TGTGCCAGTAGTTTCGGGAGGGGGACTAGCTGGAACACCGGGGAGCTGTTTTTT. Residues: CASSFGRGTSWNTGELFF.

The CDR3 loop reads CASSPLVAGGGNEQFF. The CDR3 bases are TGTGCCAGCAGCCCACTGGTAGCGGGAGGAGGTAATGAGCAGTTCTTC. This chain uses TRBV7-3 with TRBJ2-1, with TRBD2 matching over 10 bases. This CDR3 contains 16 residues. Looked up from germline, CDR1 is SGHTA and CDR2 is FQGTGA. The V and J ends lost 5 bases and 7 bases, in that order; junction bases with no gene match: 11.